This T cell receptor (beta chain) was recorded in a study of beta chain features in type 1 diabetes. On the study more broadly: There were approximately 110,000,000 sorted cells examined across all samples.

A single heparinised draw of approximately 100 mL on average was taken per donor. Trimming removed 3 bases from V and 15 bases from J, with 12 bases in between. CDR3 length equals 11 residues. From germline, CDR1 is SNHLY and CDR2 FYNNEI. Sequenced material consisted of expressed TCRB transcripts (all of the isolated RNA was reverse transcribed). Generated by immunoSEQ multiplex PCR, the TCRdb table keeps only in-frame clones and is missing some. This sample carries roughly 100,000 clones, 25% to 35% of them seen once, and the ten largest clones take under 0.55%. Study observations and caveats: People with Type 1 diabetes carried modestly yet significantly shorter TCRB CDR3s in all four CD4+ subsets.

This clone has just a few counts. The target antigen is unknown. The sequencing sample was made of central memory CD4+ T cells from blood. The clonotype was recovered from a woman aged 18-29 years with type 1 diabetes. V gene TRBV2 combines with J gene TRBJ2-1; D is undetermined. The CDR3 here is CASSDQLRRFF. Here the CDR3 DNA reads TGTGCCAGCAGTGACCAGCTAAGGAGGTTCTTC.